Sequencing of this T cell receptor beta chain was carried out in a study of T cell changes during pregnancy in multiple sclerosis. Profiled with immunoSEQ multiplex PCR; TCRdb holds only in-frame clones, not every one. The sample has around 40,000 clones; 85% to 90% are singletons. The receptor comes from a female donor with multiple sclerosis, enrolled in a pregnancy study. Material: CD4+ T cells from peripheral blood mononuclear cells, obtained before pregnancy.

The chain's CDR3 is CASGTDGGSGNTIYF. CDR3 sequence (DNA): TGTGCTAGTGGTACCGACGGGGGCTCTGGAAACACCATATATTTT. This sequence joins TRBV12-5 and TRBJ1-3; maybe TRBD1 (5 bases). The CDR3 extends over 15 amino acids. The V end lost 5 bases, the J end lost 0 bases, and 11 bases lay between the germline ends. Germline CDR1 and CDR2: LGHNT and FRNRAP. The variable domain in full, completed from reference TRBV12-5 and TRBJ1-3, reads DARVTQTPRHKVTEMGQEVTMRCQPILGHNTVFWYRQTMMQGLELLAYFRNRAPLDDSGMPKDRFSAEMPDATLATLKIQPSEPRDSAVYFCASGTDGGSGNTIYFGEGSWLTVV.